The clone carrying this TCR beta chain was detected a few times. The method was immunoSEQ multiplex PCR; TCRdb's version includes in-frame clones alone and lacks a portion of them. The table lists approximately 75,000 clones, roughly 80% of them singletons. Germline V gives CDR1 SGHAT, CDR2 FQNNGV. The CDR3 consists of 15 residues. Trimming cost V 1 base and J 0 bases; bases outside gene matches: 3. The data originate from a study of T cell clones after liver transplantation. The receptor comes from a human patient who received a liver transplant. The graft donor may be the source of some T cells. The source material was CD4+ T cells from blood, sampled 12 months after liver transplant. The rearrangement links TRBV11-2 to TRBJ2-7; 7 bases are a match to TRBD1. As DNA, the CDR3 is TGTGCCAGCAGCTTAGTGGGACAGAACTCCTACGAGCAGTACTTC. Translating gives CASSLVGQNSYEQYF.